This T cell receptor beta chain was observed in a study of blood T cell repertoires in COVID-19. As for the study in general: Samples of COVID-19 (acute and convalescent) were obtained from the United States, Italy and Spain. Sample material is recorded as cDNA or gDNA derived from T cells, B-cell-depleted T cells, or PBMCs.

The CDR3 totals 18 residues. Looked up from germline, CDR1 is SNHLY and CDR2 is FYNNEI. V trimming: 4 bases; J trimming: 4 bases; junction bases outside the gene matches: 16. Using immunoSEQ multiplex PCR, the repertoire was profiled, and TCRdb retains in-frame clones only, with some absent. The repertoire holds around 250,000 clones, roughly 85% seen once, with approximately 5.1% in the top ten. The J gene is TRBJ2-1, the V gene TRBV2; 7 bases line up with TRBD2. The sample consisted of peripheral blood. The source is a man aged 45 to 65 with active or convalescent COVID-19. This CDR3 reads CASSVYVSGTNTYNEQFF. For the CDR3, the DNA is TGTGCCAGCAGTGTCTACGTATCCGGGACTAACACTTACAATGAGCAGTTCTTC.